The 30 T cell receptor beta chains listed next were all sequenced from one sample in a study of metastatic and nonmetastatic thyroid tumors. TCRdb reanalyzed the PCR reads with MiXCR. The data contain about 30,000 clones, 20% to 25% of them seen just once; the ten biggest clones take up about 9%. Thyroid surgery took place with no prior treatment in any patient. The sequencing input was blood. The source is a female donor with papillary thyroid cancer or a benign thyroid nodule (not recorded which). Some clones in this sample may be carry-over from other donors' samples.

This clone has at least ten counts. The V and J genes are TRBV18 and TRBJ1-2; a possible D gene is TRBD1 (6 bases). V gave up 4 bases and J gave up 3 bases, with 12 bases separating them. Germline V gives CDR1 KGHSH, CDR2 LQKENI. The CDR3 runs 14 residues. The CDR3 nucleotides read TGTGCCAGCTCACAACGACAGGTAGACTATGGCTACACCTTC. This codes for CASSQRQVDYGYTF.

At least ten counts were recorded for this clone. This sequence joins TRBV5-4 and TRBJ2-2; D call uncertain. The V gene's germline CDR1 is SGHNT and CDR2 YYREEE (reference sequence). Trimming cost V 3 bases and J 6 bases, with 12 bases left between them. The CDR3 is made up of 14 amino acids. CDR3 region: CASSSDPKSGELFF. As DNA, the CDR3 is TGTGCCAGCAGCTCGGATCCTAAATCCGGGGAGCTGTTTTTT.

This clone was observed many times. V and J are TRBV6-1 and TRBJ1-5; D gene uncertain. Germline values: CDR1 MNHNS, CDR2 SASEGT. This CDR3 spans 15 amino acids. V lost 6 bases, J lost 3 bases, and 15 bases lay in between. The CDR3, as DNA: TGTGCCAGCAGCCAGAGTGTGACGAACAATCAGCCCCAGCATTTT. Translated: CASSQSVTNNQPQHF.

The rearrangement uses TRBV6-1 and TRBJ2-1; possibly TRBD1 for D (7 bases). V lost 4 bases and J lost 7, with 17 bases in between. This CDR3 has 15 residues. From germline, CDR1 is MNHNS and CDR2 SASEGT. The CDR3 sequence is CASSGTGEVRNEQFF. CDR3 DNA: TGTGCCAGCAGTGGCACAGGGGAGGTTAGGAATGAGCAGTTCTTC.

At least ten counts were recorded for this clone. The gene calls are TRBV19 and TRBJ1-5; D call uncertain. Trimming took 3 bases from V and 0 from J, leaving 6 bases between them. Germline V gene lookup returns CDR1 LNHDA and CDR2 SQIVND (reference sequence). The CDR3 consists of 14 residues. The chain's CDR3 is CASSIDISNQPQHF. CDR3 nucleotides: TGTGCCAGTAGTATTGACATTAGCAATCAGCCCCAGCATTTT.

This clone occurred many times. A much bigger clone sits one base away, suggesting this may be a read error. The V and J genes are TRBV6-1 and TRBJ1-3; D unresolved. The CDR3 spans 15 residues. The germline V gene has CDR1 MNHNS and CDR2 SASEGT. The CDR3 sequence is CAGSEFRGTRNTIYF. The CDR3 DNA follows: TGTGCCGGCAGTGAATTTCGGGGAACGAGAAACACCATATATTTT.

Points on this clone: At one end the junction does not follow the germline gene, possibly because of a read error. The chain couples TRBV5-1 to TRBJ2-7, with 9 positions matching TRBD1. The germline V gene has CDR1 SGHRS and CDR2 YFSETQ. The CDR3 spans 16 residues. The CDR3 region has the DNA TGCGCCAGCATCTTGAAAGGGACAGGGTGGTCCTACGAGCAGTACTTC. Its translation: CASILKGTGWSYEQYF.

This clone was found a few times. V and J are TRBV6-4 and TRBJ1-5; a weak D match, TRBD1 (5 bases). This CDR3 region has 15 residues. V lost 7 bases to trimming and J lost 6 bases, with 19 bases between them. Germline V gives CDR1 MRHNA, CDR2 SNTAGT. The CDR3 here is CASTGWGLVSQPQHF. The CDR3, as DNA: TGTGCCAGCACCGGGTGGGGCTTGGTAAGTCAGCCCCAGCATTTT.

This clone was observed at least ten times. J is TRBJ1-5 and V is TRBV6-2 or TRBV6-3; D gene uncertain. Germline CDR1 MNHEY, CDR2 SVGEGT. The V end was cut by 1 base, the J end by 2 bases, with 3 bases between. This CDR3 contains 13 residues. The CDR3 region is CASSYLGNQPQHF. CDR3 sequence (DNA): TGTGCCAGCAGTTACTTGGGCAATCAGCCCCAGCATTTT.

In this sample, this clone turned up many times. The genes are TRBV11-2 and TRBJ2-1; the D gene is possibly TRBD2 (5 bases). This CDR3 has 16 residues. Trimming took off 7 bases at V and 0 bases at J, with 16 bases between the two ends. Germline CDR1 SGHAT, CDR2 FQNNGV. The CDR3 DNA is TGTGCCAGCACCGAGAGAAGGACTCGCTCCTACAATGAGCAGTTCTTC. This sequence encodes CASTERRTRSYNEQFF.

This clone occurred many times. The chain is built from TRBV9 and TRBJ2-7; TRBD1 matches at 10 bases. CDR3 length: 13 residues. The germline V gene has CDR1 SGDLS and CDR2 YYNGEE. Losses at the gene ends were 3 bases for V and 13 bases for J; bases not matched to a gene: 10. The CDR3 nucleotides read TGTGCCAGCAGCGAAACTCCCGACAGGGGGCTATACTTC. Translating gives CASSETPDRGLYF. Combining the CDR3 with reference TRBV9 and TRBJ2-7 gives the whole variable domain DSGVTQTPKHLITATGQRVTLRCSPRSGDLSVYWYQQSLDQGLQFLIQYYNGEERAKGNILERFSAQQFPDLHSELNLSSLELGDSALYFCASSETPDRGLYFGPGTRLTVT.

Points on this clone: A read error may be the cause here, since a much bigger clone is one base away. The identical CDR3 is also encoded by other nucleotide sequences in the sample. The chain couples TRBV4-3 to TRBJ1-5; D is ambiguous. Germline loops: CDR1 LGHNA, CDR2 YSLEER. V was shortened by 0 bases and J by 4 bases, with 10 bases between the two germline ends. CDR3 length equals 15 residues. DNA of the CDR3: TGCGCCAGCAGCCAAGATCGATATAGTAATCAGCCCCAGCATTTT. This translates into CASSQDRYSNQPQHF.

This rearrangement joins TRBV4-2 to TRBJ2-3, with D unresolved. Trimming cost V 1 base and J 5 bases, with 10 bases left between them. Germline V gene sequence: CDR1 LGHNA, CDR2 YNFKEQ. This CDR3 is 14 amino acids long. This CDR3 is CASSQAGPVDTQYF. In nucleotides, the CDR3 is TGTGCCAGCAGCCAAGCCGGCCCCGTAGATACGCAGTATTTT.

This clone was observed many times. The J gene is TRBJ1-2, the V gene TRBV7-9; TRBD1 is a possible D gene (6 bases). V lost 6 bases and J 9 bases, leaving 11 bases between the germline ends. CDR3 length: 11 residues. Germline CDR1 SEHNR, CDR2 FQNEAQ (reference sequence). The CDR3 DNA follows: TGTGCCAGCAGTTACCAGGGGAGCTACACCTTC. The encoded protein is CASSYQGSYTF.

Concerning this clone: Lacking the conserved final phenylalanine or tryptophan, this CDR3 likely reflects a read error. In nucleotides, the CDR3 is TGCGCCAGCAGCTTTGAAACTAGCGGTTTCAATGATCAGTTCTCC. As protein: CASSFETSGFNDQFS. The rearrangement links TRBV5-1 to TRBJ2-4; 8 bases line up with TRBD2. The J call may be faulty, since TRBJ2-1 better matches the DNA end. CDR3 size: 15 residues. Per germline, CDR1 SGHRS and CDR2 YFSETQ.

In its sample, this clone was seen many times. The CDR3 DNA sequence: TGTGCCAGCAGCTTGGACGGCGGGACTAGCGGGAGCTCCTACGAGCAGTACTTC. Its translation is CASSLDGGTSGSSYEQYF. This chain links TRBV5-4 with TRBJ2-7; 14 bases fit TRBD2. After removal of 0 bases from V and 0 bases from J, the junction contained 5 bases not matched to a gene. In germline, CDR1 is SGHNT, CDR2 YYREEE (reference sequence). The length of the CDR3 is 18 residues.

Ten or more counts support this clone. V usage is TRBV3-1 and J usage is TRBJ2-1; 7 bases match TRBD1. CDR3 length equals 17 residues. Germline V gene lookup returns CDR1 LGHDT and CDR2 YNNKEL (reference sequence). Trimming took 2 bases from V and 4 from J; bases not matched to a gene: 11. DNA of the CDR3: TGTGCCAGCAGCCAATCCGGTCTGGGACAGATGTACAATGAGCAGTTCTTC. Protein sequence: CASSQSGLGQMYNEQFF.

About this clone itself: Sequence at one end of the junction differs from germline and may be a read error. V gene TRBV18 combines with J gene TRBJ1-6; D not resolved. The CDR3 is made up of 17 amino acids. Germline V lookup: CDR1 KGHSH, CDR2 LQKENI. The CDR3 DNA reads as TGTGCCTGCTCACCGGAAATGCCAGTCTCGGATTATTCACCCCTCCACTTT. Its protein product is CACSPEMPVSDYSPLHF.

The gene calls are TRBV3-1 and TRBJ2-5; TRBD2 aligns across 7 bases. The V segment lost 1 base and the J segment 1 base; nucleotides outside the gene matches: 15. From germline, CDR1 is LGHDT and CDR2 YNNKEL (reference sequence). The CDR3 contains 19 residues. The CDR3 sequence is CASSQGRSSGNLLQETQYF. In DNA form, the CDR3 reads TGTGCCAGCAGCCAAGGTCGGTCTAGCGGAAACCTTCTCCAAGAGACCCAGTACTTC.

This clone was observed many times. The chain is built from TRBV20-1 and TRBJ2-5; perhaps TRBD2 as D (6 bases). Germline CDR1 DFQATT, CDR2 SNEGSKA (reference sequence). The CDR3 length is 12 residues. With 0 bases removed from V and 5 bases from J, the gap between germline ends came to 7 bases. The CDR3 DNA is TGCAGTGCTAGAGATGCGGGGGAGACCCAGTACTTC. This gives the protein CSARDAGETQYF.

For this clone: A much larger clonotype is one base distant, so this may be a read error. V usage is TRBV4-3 and J usage is TRBJ2-5, with a tentative D call TRBD1 (6 bases). With 2 bases removed from V and 5 bases from J, the gap between germline ends came to 18 bases. CDR1 is LGHNA, CDR2 YSLEER, per germline. The CDR3 spans 16 residues. The CDR3 region has the DNA TGCGCCAGCAGCCAACAGACAGGCTCCTGGGCGGAGACCCAGTACTTC. Its translation: CASSQQTGSWAETQYF.

The chain combines TRBV12-3 or TRBV12-4 with TRBJ1-5; D not certain. V shed 6 bases and J shed 8 bases, with 20 bases lying between them. The CDR3 is made up of 15 amino acids. The CDR3 coding sequence is TGTGCCAGCAGCCCCGAACCTCTGTGGAATGAGCCCCAGCATTTT. Amino acids: CASSPEPLWNEPQHF.

The table lists this clone with many counts. The chain joins TRBV5-4 to TRBJ2-7; the D is unclear. CDR1 and CDR2 (germline): SGHNT, YYREEE (reference sequence). Trimming cost V 2 bases and J 6 bases, with 9 bases left between them. The CDR3 runs to 12 residues. The CDR3, as DNA: TGTGCCAGCAGCTTAGGTGCTGGCGAGCAGTACTTC. This codes for CASSLGAGEQYF.

This clone was seen at least ten times. V gene TRBV9 combines with J gene TRBJ2-3; no clear D gene. V was pared by 5 bases and J by 9 bases, with 16 bases between. The CDR3 contains 13 residues. From germline, CDR1 is SGDLS and CDR2 YYNGEE. Here the CDR3 reads CASRGRVSGTQYF. Written as DNA, the CDR3 is TGTGCCAGCAGAGGAAGGGTGTCCGGCACGCAGTATTTT.

There are many counts of this clone. This chain connects TRBV27 to TRBJ2-1; 10 bases match TRBD2. There are 15 residues in the CDR3. Germline V gene lookup returns CDR1 MNHEY and CDR2 SMNVEV (reference sequence). The J segment lost 9 bases and the V segment lost 7 bases, leaving 12 bases of the junction unmatched. Here the CDR3 DNA reads TGTGCCAGCACCCTGGTCCCTAGCGGGAGCACTGAGCAGTTCTTC. This sequence encodes CASTLVPSGSTEQFF.

The gene calls are TRBV6-1 and TRBJ2-2; possible D gene TRBD2, 5 bases. The V and J ends lost 5 bases and 0 bases respectively, with 10 bases between them. Germline assignment: CDR1 MNHNS and CDR2 SASEGT. This CDR3 has 15 residues. The CDR3 coding sequence is TGTGCCAGCAGTAGCACCGGGGCGAACACCGGGGAGCTGTTTTTT. It specifies CASSSTGANTGELFF.

The J gene is TRBJ1-1, the V gene TRBV6-1; D may be TRBD1 (6 bases). V lost 10 bases and J 1 base, leaving 19 bases between the germline ends. Germline CDR1 reads MNHNS; CDR2 reads SASEGT. This CDR3 contains 15 residues. Written as DNA, the CDR3 is TGTGCCACTACTTCTTCAGACAGGCGGAACACTGAAGCTTTCTTT. Protein product: CATTSSDRRNTEAFF.

The genes are TRBV19 and TRBJ1-4; D is unclear. This CDR3 has 14 residues. Germline CDR1 reads LNHDA; CDR2 reads SQIVND (reference sequence). V was shortened by 5 bases and J by 8 bases, with 15 bases between the two germline ends. The CDR3 reads CASSSSGFDEKLFF. CDR3 nucleotide sequence: TGTGCCAGTAGTTCCTCCGGTTTTGACGAAAAACTGTTTTTT. Filled out from reference TRBV19 and TRBJ1-4, the complete variable domain reads DGGITQSPKYLFRKEGQNVTLSCEQNLNHDAMYWYRQDPGQGLRLIYYSQIVNDFQKGDIAEGYSVSREKKESFPLTVTSAQKNPTAFYLCASSSSGFDEKLFFGSGTQLSVL.

This clone has at least ten counts. Within the sample, other DNA sequences also encode this same CDR3. The chain combines TRBV20-1 with TRBJ2-2; D ambiguous. Germline CDR1 reads DFQATT; CDR2 reads SNEGSKA (reference sequence). The CDR3 covers 13 residues. Trimming stripped 2 bases from V and 3 bases from J, with 7 bases between. The CDR3 DNA is TGCAGTGCTAGAAGGCCGGACACCGGGGAGCTGTTTTTT. Translating it yields CSARRPDTGELFF.

This clone was found many times. The genes are TRBV7-9 and TRBJ1-5; D is uncertain. The CDR3 contains 14 residues. V shed 0 bases and J shed 7 bases, with 10 bases lying between them. From germline, CDR1 is SEHNR and CDR2 FQNEAQ (reference sequence). CDR3 region: CASSLAGGLQPQHF. The CDR3, as DNA: TGTGCCAGCAGCTTAGCTGGTGGACTACAGCCCCAGCATTTT.